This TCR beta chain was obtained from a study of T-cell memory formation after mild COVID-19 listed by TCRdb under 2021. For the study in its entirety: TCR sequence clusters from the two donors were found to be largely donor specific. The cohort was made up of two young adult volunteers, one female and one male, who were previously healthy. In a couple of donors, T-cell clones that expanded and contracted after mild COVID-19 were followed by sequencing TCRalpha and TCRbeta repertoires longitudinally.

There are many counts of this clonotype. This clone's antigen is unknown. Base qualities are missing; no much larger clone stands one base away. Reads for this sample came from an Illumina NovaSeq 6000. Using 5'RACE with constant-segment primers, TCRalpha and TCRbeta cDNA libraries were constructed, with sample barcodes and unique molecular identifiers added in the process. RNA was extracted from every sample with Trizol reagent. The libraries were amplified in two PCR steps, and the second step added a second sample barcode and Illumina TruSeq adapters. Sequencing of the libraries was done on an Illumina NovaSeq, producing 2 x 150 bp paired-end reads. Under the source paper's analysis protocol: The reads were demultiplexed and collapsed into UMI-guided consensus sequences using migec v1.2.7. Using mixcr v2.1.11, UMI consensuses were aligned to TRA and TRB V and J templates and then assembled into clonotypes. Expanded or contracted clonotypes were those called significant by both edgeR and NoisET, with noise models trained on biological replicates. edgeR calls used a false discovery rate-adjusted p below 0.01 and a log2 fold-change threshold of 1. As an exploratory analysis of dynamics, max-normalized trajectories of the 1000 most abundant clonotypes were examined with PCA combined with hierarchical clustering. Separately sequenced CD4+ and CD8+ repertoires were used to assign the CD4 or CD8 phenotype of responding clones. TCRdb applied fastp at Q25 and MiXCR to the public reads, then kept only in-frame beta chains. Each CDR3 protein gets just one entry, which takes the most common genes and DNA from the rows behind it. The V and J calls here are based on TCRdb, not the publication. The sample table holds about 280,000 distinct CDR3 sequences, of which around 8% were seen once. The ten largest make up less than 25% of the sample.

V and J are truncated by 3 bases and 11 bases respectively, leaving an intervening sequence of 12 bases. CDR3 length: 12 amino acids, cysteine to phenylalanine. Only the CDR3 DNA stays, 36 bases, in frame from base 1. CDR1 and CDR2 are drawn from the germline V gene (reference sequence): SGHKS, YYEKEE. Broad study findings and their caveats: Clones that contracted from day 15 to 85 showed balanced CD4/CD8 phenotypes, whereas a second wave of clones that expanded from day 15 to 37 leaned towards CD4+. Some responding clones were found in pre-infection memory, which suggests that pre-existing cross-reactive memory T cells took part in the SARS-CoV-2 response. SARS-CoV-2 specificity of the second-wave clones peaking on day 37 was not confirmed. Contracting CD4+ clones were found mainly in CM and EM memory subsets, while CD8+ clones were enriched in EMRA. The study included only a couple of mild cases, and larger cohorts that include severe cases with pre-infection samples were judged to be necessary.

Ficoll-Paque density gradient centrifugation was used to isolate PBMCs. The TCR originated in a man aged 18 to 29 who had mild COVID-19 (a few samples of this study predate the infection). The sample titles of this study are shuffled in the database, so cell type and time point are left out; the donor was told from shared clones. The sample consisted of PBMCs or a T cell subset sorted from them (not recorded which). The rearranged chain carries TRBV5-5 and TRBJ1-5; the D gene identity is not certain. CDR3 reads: CASSSATSAQHF. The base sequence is TGTGCCAGCAGCTCCGCGACCTCGGCCCAGCATTTT.